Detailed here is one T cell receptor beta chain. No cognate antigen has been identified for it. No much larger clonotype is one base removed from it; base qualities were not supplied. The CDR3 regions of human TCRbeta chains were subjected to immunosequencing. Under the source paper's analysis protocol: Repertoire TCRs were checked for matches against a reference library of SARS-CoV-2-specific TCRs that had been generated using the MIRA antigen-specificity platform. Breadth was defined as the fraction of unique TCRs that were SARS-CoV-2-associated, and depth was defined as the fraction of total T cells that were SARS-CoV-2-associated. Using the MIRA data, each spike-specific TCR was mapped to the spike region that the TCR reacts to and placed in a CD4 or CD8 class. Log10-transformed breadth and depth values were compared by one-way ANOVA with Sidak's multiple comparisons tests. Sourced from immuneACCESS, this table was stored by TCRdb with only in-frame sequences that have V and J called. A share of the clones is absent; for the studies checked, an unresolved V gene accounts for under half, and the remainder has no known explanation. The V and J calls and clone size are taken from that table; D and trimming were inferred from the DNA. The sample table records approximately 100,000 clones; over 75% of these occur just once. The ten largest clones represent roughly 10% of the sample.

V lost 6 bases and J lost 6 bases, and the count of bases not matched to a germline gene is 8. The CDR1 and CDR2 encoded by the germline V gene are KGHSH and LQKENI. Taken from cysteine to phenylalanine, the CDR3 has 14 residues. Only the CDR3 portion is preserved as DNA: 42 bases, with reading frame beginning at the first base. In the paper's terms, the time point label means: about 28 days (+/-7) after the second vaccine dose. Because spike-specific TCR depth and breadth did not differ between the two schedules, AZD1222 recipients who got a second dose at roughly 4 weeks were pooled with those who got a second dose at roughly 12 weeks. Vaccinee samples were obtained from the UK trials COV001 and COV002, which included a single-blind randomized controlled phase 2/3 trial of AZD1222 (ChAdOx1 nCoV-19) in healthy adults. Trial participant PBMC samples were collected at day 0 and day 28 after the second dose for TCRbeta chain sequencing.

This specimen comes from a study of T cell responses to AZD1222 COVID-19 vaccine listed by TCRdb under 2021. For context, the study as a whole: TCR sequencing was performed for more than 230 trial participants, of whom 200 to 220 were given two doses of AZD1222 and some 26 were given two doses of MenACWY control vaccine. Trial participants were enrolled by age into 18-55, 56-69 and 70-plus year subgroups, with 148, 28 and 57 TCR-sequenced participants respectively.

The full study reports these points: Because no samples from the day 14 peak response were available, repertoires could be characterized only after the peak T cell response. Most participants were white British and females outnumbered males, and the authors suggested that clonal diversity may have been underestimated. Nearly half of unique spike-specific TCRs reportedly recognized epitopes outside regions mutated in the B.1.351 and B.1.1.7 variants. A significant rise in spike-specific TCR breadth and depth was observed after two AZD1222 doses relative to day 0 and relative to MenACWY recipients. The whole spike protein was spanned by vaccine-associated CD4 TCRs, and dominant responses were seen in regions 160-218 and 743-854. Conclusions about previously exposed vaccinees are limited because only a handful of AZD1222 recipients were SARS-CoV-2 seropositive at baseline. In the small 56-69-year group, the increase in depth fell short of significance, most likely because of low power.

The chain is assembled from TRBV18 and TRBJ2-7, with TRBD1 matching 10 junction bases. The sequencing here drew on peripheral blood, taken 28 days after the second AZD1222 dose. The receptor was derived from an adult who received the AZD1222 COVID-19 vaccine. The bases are TGTGCCAGCTCTTCTACCGGGACAGGGGTCGAGCAGTACTTC. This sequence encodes CASSSTGTGVEQYF.